The 20 T cell receptor beta chains reported below all come from one sample, sequenced in a study of spatial heterogeneity in lung cancer (dated by TCRdb to about 2019). General findings and caveats noted by the study authors: A correlation was observed between the number of expanded intratumoral alpha and beta TCRs and the tumor nonsynonymous mutation count.

Their antigens remain unidentified. The method behind the library was 5' RACE. Sequenced on a NextSeq 500. TCRdb ran its own pipeline on the public reads, namely fastp trimming at Q25 and MiXCR clone calling, and kept in-frame beta chains. When rows share a CDR3 protein, they turn into one entry using the most common DNA and genes. The sample table lists 950 to 1,500 distinct CDR3 sequences, 30% to 35% of them with a count of one. Of the sample, around 40% is held by the ten largest clones. Read against the paper, the sample's time point label means: sample taken at primary tumor resection. The sequencing used lung tumor tissue, collected at surgery. These receptors were obtained from a male donor with early-stage non-small cell lung cancer.

Only a few counts were recorded for this clonotype. With the library built for alpha chains, this beta chain is off target and its frequency is not meaningful. The chain employs TRBV7-9 and TRBJ1-4; maybe TRBD1 (5 bases). From germline, CDR1 is SEHNR and CDR2 FQNEAQ (reference sequence). The V and J ends lost 5 bases and 3 bases respectively, with 13 bases between them. The CDR3 covers 15 residues. The CDR3 spells CASSGGQGPNEKLFF. The CDR3 DNA reads TGTGCCAGCAGCGGCGGGCAGGGCCCTAATGAAAAACTGTTTTTT.

This clonotype is large. This beta chain is off target for a library built for alpha chains, so its abundance means little. The chain carries TRBV27 and TRBJ2-2, with D possibly matching TRBD2 (6 bases). Germline values: CDR1 MNHEY, CDR2 SMNVEV (reference sequence). This CDR3 has 18 residues. The V end lost 1 base, the J end lost 2 bases, and 17 bases lay between the germline ends. CDR3 DNA: TGTGCCAGCAGTTTATTGCTTAGTGGCGGGATTAACACCGGGGAGCTGTTTTTT. It specifies CASSLLLSGGINTGELFF.

About this clonotype: The size of this beta chain means little, since it is a stray read in a library made for alpha chains. The chain links TRBV20-1 to TRBJ2-7; 8 bases are a match to TRBD1. Trimming at V came to 6 bases and at J to 4 bases, leaving 11 bases not matched to a gene. The CDR3 has 14 residues. CDR1 and CDR2 from the germline V gene are DFQATT and SNEGSKA (reference sequence). DNA of the CDR3: TGCAGTGCGGCTCGGACAGGGCGCAATTACGAGCAGTACTTC. As protein: CSAARTGRNYEQYF.

With regard to this clonotype: A library prepared for alpha chains yielded this beta chain as an off-target read; its size is of little meaning. The chain links TRBV27 to TRBJ2-7, with 9 positions matching TRBD1. J gave up 3 bases and V 5 bases, and 11 bases lay outside the gene matches. The CDR3 loop spans 16 amino acids. The germline gives CDR1 MNHEY, CDR2 SMNVEV (reference sequence). The CDR3 nucleotides read TGTGCCAGCAGTACCCCCCCTGGGACAGGGAGCTACGAGCAGTACTTC. Translated, it gives CASSTPPGTGSYEQYF.

This clonotype has a handful of counts. The library was built for alpha chains, so this beta chain is an off-target read and its size means little. The V and J genes are TRBV6-2 or TRBV6-3 and TRBJ2-2; TRBD2 agrees at 11 bases. Trimming cost V 2 bases and J 6 bases; bases outside gene matches: 5. Germline V gene data show CDR1 as MNHEY and CDR2 as SVGEGT. The CDR3 contains 16 residues. CDR3 nucleotide sequence: TGTGCCAGCAGTTACGGGCTAGCGGGGGGAGCCGGGGAGCTGTTTTTT. Its protein product is CASSYGLAGGAGELFF.

A word on this clonotype: As an off-target read in a library built for alpha chains, this beta chain has a frequency of little significance. The chain links TRBV7-6 to TRBJ2-2; D may correspond to TRBD1 or TRBD2 (6 bases each). Trimming removed 0 bases at V and 2 bases at J, with 7 bases between. The CDR3 loop spans 15 amino acids. Germline values: CDR1 SGHVS, CDR2 FNYEAQ. The chain's CDR3 is CASSLAGGNTGELFF. In nucleotides, the CDR3 is TGTGCCAGCAGCTTAGCGGGGGGCAACACCGGGGAGCTGTTTTTT.

With regard to this clonotype: A library made for alpha chains picked up this beta chain off target, so its size means little. The CDR3 sequence: CASSLRHLADTQYF. The CDR3 DNA follows: TGTGCCAGCAGCTTAAGGCACTTGGCAGATACGCAGTATTTT. This chain joins TRBV7-3 and TRBJ2-3; D remains ambiguous. V lost 1 base and J lost 4, with 9 bases in between. CDR1 SGHTA and CDR2 FQGTGA come from the germline V gene. This CDR3 has 14 amino acids.

Details on this clonotype: This beta chain is a stray sequence in a library constructed for alpha chains; its clone size is not meaningful. The chain employs TRBV12-3 or TRBV12-4 and TRBJ2-1, with 10 bases fitting TRBD2. CDR3 length equals 15 residues. Trimming took 5 bases from V and 10 from J; bases not matched to a gene: 11. The CDR3: CASSRPGTSAWEQFF. The CDR3 region has the DNA TGTGCCAGCAGTCGTCCCGGGACTAGCGCGTGGGAGCAGTTCTTC.

This clonotype showed up just a few times. The library was prepared for alpha chains; this beta chain is a stray read, so its frequency means little. The chain is built from TRBV27 and TRBJ2-2, with TRBD1 matching 7 bases. CDR1 MNHEY and CDR2 SMNVEV come from the germline V gene (reference sequence). Trimming took 4 bases from V and 3 from J; bases not matched to a gene: 2. This CDR3 region has 14 residues. The CDR3 is CASSYQGDTGELFF. Written as DNA, the CDR3 is TGTGCCAGCAGTTACCAGGGGGACACCGGGGAGCTGTTTTTT.

In regard to this clonotype: The size of this beta chain means little, since it is a stray read in a library made for alpha chains. The rearrangement uses TRBV20-1 and TRBJ2-7; 7 bases are shared with TRBD2. The CDR3 length is 13 residues. Germline assignment: CDR1 DFQATT and CDR2 SNEGSKA (reference sequence). Unmatched junction bases numbered 5, after V lost 3 bases and J lost 3 bases. The CDR3 spells CSASALADYEQYF. CDR3 DNA sequence: TGCAGTGCTAGTGCGCTAGCGGACTACGAGCAGTACTTC.

This clonotype was seen more than once but under ten times. Because the library targeted alpha chains, this beta chain is an off-target read whose size means little. The chain is built from TRBV12-3 or TRBV12-4 and TRBJ2-1; D is ambiguous. The CDR3 length is 12 residues. Trimming took off 2 bases at V and 6 bases at J, with 5 bases between the two ends. The CDR3 is CASSLWSNEQFF. CDR3 in DNA: TGTGCCAGCAGTTTATGGTCCAATGAGCAGTTCTTC.

Remarks on this clonotype: A much larger clonotype is one base distant, so this may be a read error. The size of this beta chain means little, since it is a stray read in a library made for alpha chains. This chain connects TRBV7-9 to TRBJ2-1; D unresolved. Germline V gene data show CDR1 as SEHNR and CDR2 as FQNEAQ (reference sequence). CDR3 size: 11 residues. The CDR3 DNA reads TGTGCCAGCGGCTTAGTAAATGAGCAGTTCTTC. Translated, it gives CASGLVNEQFF.

This clonotype is categorized as large. Since it is a stray read in a library aimed at alpha chains, this beta chain has a size that is not meaningful. This rearrangement joins TRBV9 to TRBJ2-3; 7 nucleotides agree with TRBD2. Germline assignment: CDR1 SGDLS and CDR2 YYNGEE. CDR3 length equals 15 residues. With 3 bases clipped from V and 0 bases from J, the junction kept 4 bases outside the gene matches. The CDR3 DNA reads TGTGCCAGCAGCGCGAGCGGGACTAGCACAGATACGCAGTATTTT. This gives the protein CASSASGTSTDTQYF.

Details on this clonotype: As an off-target read in a library built for alpha chains, this beta chain has a frequency of little significance. The V and J genes are TRBV12-3 or TRBV12-4 and TRBJ2-7; D assignment may be TRBD1 or TRBD2 (5 bases each). There are 14 residues in the CDR3. Trimming left V 4 bases short and J 7 bases short, with 17 bases between. CDR3 DNA sequence: TGTGCCAGCAGTTCTTGGGACCTATCAGGGGAGCAGTACTTC. Residues: CASSSWDLSGEQYF.

The sample holds a few counts of this clonotype. Since it is a stray read in a library aimed at alpha chains, this beta chain has a size that is not meaningful. The J gene is TRBJ2-5, the V gene TRBV20-1; TRBD2 matches 12 bases. Germline CDR1 is DFQATT and CDR2 is SNEGSKA (reference sequence). There are 17 residues in the CDR3. V was clipped by 2 bases and J by 4 bases; unmatched bases: 11. Here the CDR3 reads CSARIIPRLAGAETQYF. In nucleotides, the CDR3 is TGCAGTGCTAGAATAATCCCGAGACTAGCGGGGGCAGAGACCCAGTACTTC.

Note on this clonotype: This beta chain is an unintended read in a library built for alpha chains; its size means little. The rearrangement links TRBV7-9 to TRBJ2-1, with TRBD2 as a possible D gene (6 bases). Germline assignment: CDR1 SEHNR and CDR2 FQNEAQ (reference sequence). Trimming removed 10 bases at V and 0 bases at J, with 19 bases between. The CDR3 is made up of 16 amino acids. DNA for the CDR3: TGTGCCACGGGAGCACCTATGACGAGCTCCTACAATGAGCAGTTCTTC. Translating gives CATGAPMTSSYNEQFF. Looking up the rest from reference TRBV7-9 and TRBJ2-1 gives the full variable domain: DTGVSQNPRHKITKRGQNVTFRCDPISEHNRLYWYRQTLGQGPEFLTYFQNEAQLEKSRLLSDRFSAERPKGSFSTLEIQRTEQGDSAMYLCATGAPMTSSYNEQFFGPGTRLTVL.

A word on this clonotype: The library was built for alpha chains, so this beta chain is an off-target read and its size means little. The V call is TRBV7-2, the J call TRBJ2-5, with 9 bases aligning to TRBD2. This CDR3 contains 15 residues. Germline assignment: CDR1 SGHTA and CDR2 FQGNSA. The ends lost 4 bases at V and 1 base at J; junction bases unmatched: 4. CDR3 DNA: TGTGCCAGCAGCTGGGGGACTAGCCTCCAAGAGACCCAGTACTTC. Translated: CASSWGTSLQETQYF.

Concerning this clonotype: This beta chain represents an off-target read in a library built for alpha chains; its size is of limited meaning. V is TRBV9 and J is TRBJ1-3, with TRBD1 as a possible D gene (5 bases). The germline gives CDR1 SGDLS, CDR2 YYNGEE. Trimming removed 4 bases at V and 0 bases at J, with 14 bases between. The CDR3 contains 16 residues. In DNA, the CDR3 is TGTGCCAGCAGCCCCAGACAGCTCAGCTCTGGAAACACCATATATTTT. Its protein product is CASSPRQLSSGNTIYF.

As concerns this clonotype: A library made for alpha chains picked up this beta chain off target, so its size means little. The CDR3 sequence is CASSRLLYNEQFF. CDR3 sequence (DNA): TGTGCCAGCAGCCGCCTCCTTTACAATGAGCAGTTCTTC. This chain links TRBV9 with TRBJ2-1; D is unresolved. V was pared by 4 bases and J by 4 bases, with 9 bases between. CDR1 is SGDLS and CDR2 is YYNGEE in the germline V gene. The CDR3 loop spans 13 amino acids.

Comment on this clonotype: This beta chain is an unintended read in a library built for alpha chains; its size means little. The gene calls are TRBV20-1 and TRBJ2-2, with 7 bases lining up with TRBD1. CDR1 DFQATT and CDR2 SNEGSKA come from the germline V gene (reference sequence). The trim removed 1 base at V and 0 bases at J, leaving 5 bases unmatched. CDR3 length: 16 amino acids. CDR3 protein: CSARAWTGANTGELFF. The CDR3 DNA is TGCAGTGCTAGAGCCTGGACAGGAGCGAACACCGGGGAGCTGTTTTTT.